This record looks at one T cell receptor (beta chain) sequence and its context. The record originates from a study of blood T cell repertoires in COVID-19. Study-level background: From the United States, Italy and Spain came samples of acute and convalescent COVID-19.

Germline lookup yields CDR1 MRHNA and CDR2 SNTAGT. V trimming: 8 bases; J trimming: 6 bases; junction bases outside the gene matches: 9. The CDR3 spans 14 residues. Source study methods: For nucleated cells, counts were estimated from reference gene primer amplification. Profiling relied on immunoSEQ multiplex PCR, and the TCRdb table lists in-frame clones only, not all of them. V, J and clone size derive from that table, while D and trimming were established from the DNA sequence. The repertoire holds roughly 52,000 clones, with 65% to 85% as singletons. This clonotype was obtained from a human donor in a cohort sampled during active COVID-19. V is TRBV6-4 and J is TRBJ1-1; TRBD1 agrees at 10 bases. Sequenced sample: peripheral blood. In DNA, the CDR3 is TGTGCCAGCTCCCAGACAGGGGGCGCGTCTGAAGCTTTCTTT. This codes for CASSQTGGASEAFF.